This entry features one T cell receptor (beta chain) sequence. What it binds is not known. RNA amounts of about 0.5 to 1 ug underwent reverse transcription with random hexamers. An immunoSEQ multiplex PCR generated amplified TCR beta CDR3 products spanning 54 Vbeta and 13 Jbeta. TCRdb reanalysed the immunoSEQ multiplex PCR reads using MiXCR and keeps one entry per CDR3 protein. In the table there are 200,000 to 300,000 distinct CDR3 sequences, around 93% of which are singletons. The source of the sample is a study of CD8 T cells in Susac syndrome. Whole-study results and caveats: An acknowledgment was made by the study that its TCR sequencing and HLA analysis involved relatively few individuals.

V shed 3 bases, J shed 4 bases, and the junction held 2 bases outside the gene matches. The germline CDR1 and CDR2 sequences are MNHEY and SMNVEV (reference sequence). This CDR3 is 14 amino acids long. The authors sequenced TCR beta from blood CD8+ and CD4+ T cells. Negative isolation was used for CD8+ and CD4+ T cells and FACS enrichment for TEMRA cells. The V and J genes are TRBV27 and TRBJ2-7, with 11 bases that match TRBD2. Material: CD4+ T cells from PBMCs. The TCR was taken from a human donor with multiple sclerosis. The chain's CDR3 is CASSFSSGGYEQYF. CDR3 nucleotide sequence: TGTGCCAGCAGTTTTTCTAGCGGGGGGTACGAGCAGTACTTC.